Described below is a single T cell receptor (beta chain) sequence and its context. V dropped 9 bases and J dropped 5 bases, with 14 bases sitting between them. The CDR3 has 12 amino acids. Germline CDR1 reads ENHRY; CDR2 reads SYGVKD. The entry originates in a study of blood T cell repertoires in COVID-19. At the level of the study: The study drew acute and convalescent COVID-19 samples from the United States, Italy and Spain. Nucleic acid was either cDNA or gDNA, and it came from T cells, B-cell-depleted T cells, or PBMCs.

In the authors' workflow: The authors estimated nucleated cell counts from reference gene primer amplification. The data were produced by immunoSEQ multiplex PCR, yet TCRdb's version contains in-frame clones alone and is incomplete. Clone size and V and J calls were adopted from that table, with D and trimming inferred from the DNA. The table shows 50,000 to 80,000 clones, with around 90% occurring only once. The specimen was peripheral blood. This sequence originates from a woman aged 80 or older with active COVID-19. V and J are TRBV10-3 and TRBJ2-7; tentative D call: TRBD1 (6 bases). The CDR3 coding sequence is TGTGCCATAGGGGGTACAGCGAACGAGCAGTACTTC. Translated, it gives CAIGGTANEQYF.